This T cell receptor beta chain came from a study of blood T cell repertoires in COVID-19. Across the study: The United States, Italy and Spain supplied acute and convalescent COVID-19 samples. The analysed material was cDNA or gDNA that came from T cells, B-cell-depleted T cells, or PBMCs.

In the study's own analysis: Estimation of nucleated cell counts relied on the amplification of reference gene primers. The repertoire was sequenced with immunoSEQ multiplex PCR; TCRdb's copy has only in-frame clones and lacks some. The V and J calls and clone size are taken from that table; D and trimming were inferred from the DNA. In the table there are around 100,000 clones, about nine tenths of which are singletons. Trimming took 7 bases from V and 6 from J, leaving 7 bases between them. Per germline, CDR1 ENHRY and CDR2 SYGVKD. The CDR3 sequence is 11 residues long. The receptor was isolated from a man aged 18 to 35 with acute or convalescent COVID-19. V is TRBV10-3 and J is TRBJ1-5; no reliable D call. The sample comprised peripheral blood. CDR3 bases: TGTGCCATCATACCCGGTCAGCCCCAGCATTTT. It encodes CAIIPGQPQHF.